This TCR beta chain derives from a study of T cell repertoires in cytomegalovirus infection. As for the study in general: Indicated by public TCR beta signatures were CMV infection and matching HLA type. Study conclusions and caveats: The study found HLA-C-restricted CMV-specific TCR beta clonotypes dominating the ex vivo response.

CDR3 length: 14 amino acids. Deletions cut 6 bases from V and 1 base from J, with 12 bases between. CDR1 and CDR2 from the germline V gene are SEHNR and FQNEAQ (reference sequence). Via MiXCR, TCRdb re-called the reads, giving one row per CDR3 protein. The table records some 900,000 distinct CDR3 sequences, about 31% of them present only once. Comment on this clonotype: No antigen is known for it.

Here the sequenced sample was cultured CD8+ T cells from PBMCs, taken from culture after CMV antigen stimulation. This TCR was sampled from a human donor in good health (CMV status not recorded). Some clones in this sample may be carry-over from other donors' samples. The chain combines TRBV7-9 with TRBJ1-1; weak D call: TRBD1 (6 bases). The CDR3 nucleotides are TGTGCCAGCAGGGAAACAGGGCGGAACACTGAAGCTTTCTTT. This translates into CASRETGRNTEAFF.